The entry below gives a single T cell receptor beta chain sequence along with its context. The antigen is not known. These data belong to a study of identifying expanded T cells in peripheral blood. Libraries were prepared by immunoSEQ multiplex PCR; TCRdb keeps only in-frame clonotypes and omits some of them. The sample lists about 80,000 clones; roughly 84% were seen once. General study findings and limits: Technical replicates showed about 1.1 changed clones; about two weeks around 15; four weeks 19.

The CDR3 extends over 15 amino acids. Looked up from germline, CDR1 is SGHNT and CDR2 is YYREEE (reference sequence). V was pared by 0 bases and J by 1 base, with 10 bases between. The J gene is TRBJ1-2, the V gene TRBV5-4; D is unresolved. The source of this sequence is a person aged 18-70 years in good health. Sequencing used blood. The CDR3 sequence is CASSLGGQLNYGYTF. CDR3 coding DNA: TGTGCCAGCAGCTTGGGTGGTCAGCTTAACTATGGCTACACCTTC.